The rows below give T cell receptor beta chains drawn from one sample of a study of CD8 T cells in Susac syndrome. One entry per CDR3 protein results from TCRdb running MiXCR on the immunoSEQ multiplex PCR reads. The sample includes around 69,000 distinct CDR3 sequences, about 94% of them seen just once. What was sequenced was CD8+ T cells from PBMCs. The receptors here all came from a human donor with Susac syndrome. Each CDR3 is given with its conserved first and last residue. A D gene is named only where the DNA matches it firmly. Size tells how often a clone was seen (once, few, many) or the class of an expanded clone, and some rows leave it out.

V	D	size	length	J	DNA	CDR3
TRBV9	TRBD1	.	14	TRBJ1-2	TGTGCCAGCAGCTCCGGGACAGTCCCTAACGGCTACACCTTC	CASSSGTVPNGYTF
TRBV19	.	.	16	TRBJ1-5	TGTGCCAGTAGTATAACTCGGGCTTATAGCAATCAGCCCCAGCATTTT	CASSITRAYSNQPQHF
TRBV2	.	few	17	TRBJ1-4	TGTGCCAGCACCACACCGGTATCGGGGGGAGCTAATGAAAAACTGTTTTTT	CASTTPVSGGANEKLFF
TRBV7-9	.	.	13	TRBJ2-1	TGTGCCAGCAGCCTCCTCGCGGACAATGAGCAGTTCTTC	CASSLLADNEQFF
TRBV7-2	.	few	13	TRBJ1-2	TGTGCCAGCAGCCCATACCGACCGGGGGGCTACACCTTC	CASSPYRPGGYTF
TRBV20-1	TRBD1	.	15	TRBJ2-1	TGCAGTGCTAGAGGGTCGGGACAGGGGTACAATGAGCAGTTCTTC	CSARGSGQGYNEQFF
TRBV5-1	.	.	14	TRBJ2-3	TGCGCCAGCAGCTTAAGAGCTTCCACAGATACGCAGTATTTT	CASSLRASTDTQYF
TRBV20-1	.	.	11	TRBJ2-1	TGCAGTGCTAAATCAGAAGCCGAGCAGTTCTTC	CSAKSEAEQFF
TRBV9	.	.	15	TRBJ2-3	TGTGCCAGCACCCCCGAGGGAGGTTACCCAGATACGCAGTATTTT	CASTPEGGYPDTQYF
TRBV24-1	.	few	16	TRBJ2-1	TGTGCCACCAGTGATGGGAGCTCGAGCTCCTACAATGAGCAGTTCTTC	CATSDGSSSSYNEQFF
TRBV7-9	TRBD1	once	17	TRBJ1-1	TGTGCCAGCAGCTCCACCCGACAGGGGATTATGAACACTGAAGCTTTCTTT	CASSSTRQGIMNTEAFF
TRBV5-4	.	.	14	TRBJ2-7	TGTGCCAGCAGCTTGGACGGGTTCTCCTACGAGCAGTACTTC	CASSLDGFSYEQYF
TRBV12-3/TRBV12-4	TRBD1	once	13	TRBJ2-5	TGTGCCAGCAGTGACAGGGGGCTAGAGACCCAGTACTTC	CASSDRGLETQYF
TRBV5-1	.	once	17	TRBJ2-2	TGCGCCAGCAGCTTCGCCCCGCGCGGGGGCGACACCGGGGAGCTGTTTTTT	CASSFAPRGGDTGELFF
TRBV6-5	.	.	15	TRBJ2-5	TGTGCCAGCAGCCCACTTATGAGCGCCCAAGAGACCCAGTACTTC	CASSPLMSAQETQYF
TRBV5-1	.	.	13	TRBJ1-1	TGCGCCAGCAGCTCCCTGACGAACACTGAAGCTTTCTTT	CASSSLTNTEAFF
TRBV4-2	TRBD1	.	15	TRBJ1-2	TGTGCCAGCAGCCAAGAACAGGGGGCGGACTATGGCTACACCTTC	CASSQEQGADYGYTF
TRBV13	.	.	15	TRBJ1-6	TGTGCCAGCAGCCCCAGGGGACGGTCTAATTCACCCCTCCACTTT	CASSPRGRSNSPLHF
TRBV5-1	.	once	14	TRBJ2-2	TGCGCCAGCAGCCCCGGATGGAACACCGGGGAGCTGTTTTTT	CASSPGWNTGELFF
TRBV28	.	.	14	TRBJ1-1	TGTGCCAGCAGTCCGTATACAGGGAACACTGAAGCTTTCTTT	CASSPYTGNTEAFF
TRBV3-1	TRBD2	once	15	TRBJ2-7	TGTGCCAGCACCCCTCGGGAGCGGGAGGTCTACGAGCAGTACTTC	CASTPREREVYEQYF
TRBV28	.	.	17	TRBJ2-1	TGTGCCAGCAGTATAGTCCTGGGTTCACGCGCTAACAATGAGCAGTTCTTC	CASSIVLGSRANNEQFF
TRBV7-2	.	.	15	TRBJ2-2	TGTGCCAGCAGCTTAGTAAGCGGGAACACCGGGGAGCTGTTTTTT	CASSLVSGNTGELFF
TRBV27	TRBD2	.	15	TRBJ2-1	TGTGCCAGCCAGCTAGCGGGGTTCGCCTACAATGAGCAGTTCTTC	CASQLAGFAYNEQFF
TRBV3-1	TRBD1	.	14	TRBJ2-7	TGTGCCAGCAGCCATTTTGACAGGGTTGGCGAGCAGTACTTC	CASSHFDRVGEQYF
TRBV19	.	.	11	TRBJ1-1	TGTGCCAGTAGCGGACAGCTTGAAGCTTTCTTT	CASSGQLEAFF
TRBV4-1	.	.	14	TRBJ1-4	TGCGCCAGCAGCCAAAGGGATGCTAATGAAAAACTGTTTTTT	CASSQRDANEKLFF
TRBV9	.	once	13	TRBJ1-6	TGTGCCAGCAGCGCCCAAGACAATTCACCCCTCCACTTT	CASSAQDNSPLHF
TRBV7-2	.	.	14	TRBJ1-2	TGTGCCAGCAGCTTAGCGGGGGCCCTCTATGGCTACACCTTC	CASSLAGALYGYTF